These T cell receptor beta chains were read from a single sample in a study of neurological immune-mediated disorders. One entry per CDR3 protein results from TCRdb running MiXCR on the 5' RACE reads. The table records tens of thousands of distinct CDR3 sequences, about 14% of them present only once. The sequencing sample was made of PBMCs. The origin of the receptors is a woman aged 45-65 years in good health. CDR3s include the opening cysteine and the closing phenylalanine or tryptophan. D genes are given only for firm matches. Clone size, where shown, is once, few, many, or a class for clones that have expanded.

j_call clone_size cdr3_length v_call d_call cdr3_nt cdr3_aa
TRBJ1-3 few 14 TRBV6-6 TRBD1 TGTGCCAGCATCAAGGACAGGGGGCAAATTACCATATATTTT CASIKDRGQITIYF
TRBJ1-1 many 15 TRBV5-1 TRBD1 TGCGCCAGCAGCCAAAATACAGGGGTCGGCACTGAAGCTTTCTTT CASSQNTGVGTEAFF
TRBJ2-1 many 13 TRBV28 - TGTGCCAGCAAGGTGGACCGGCACAATGAGCAGTTCTTC CASKVDRHNEQFF
TRBJ2-4 - 16 TRBV6-5 - TGTGCCAGCAGCCCTAGGGGTGGGTTAGCCAAAAACATTCAGTACTTC CASSPRGGLAKNIQYF
TRBJ2-2 many 13 TRBV7-7 - TGTGCCAGCAGTCCCCGGGGGAGCGGGGAGCTGTTTTTT CASSPRGSGELFF
TRBJ2-1 many 15 TRBV28 TRBD2 TGTGCCAGCAGTCGGACTAGCGGACCTTACAATGAGCAGTTCTTC CASSRTSGPYNEQFF
TRBJ1-6 many 14 TRBV25-1 - TGTGCCAGCAGTCCTGGACAGTCGAATTCACCCCTCCACTTT CASSPGQSNSPLHF
TRBJ2-3 many 13 TRBV5-1 TRBD1 TGCGCCAGTTCGGGACAGGGCACAGATACGCAGTATTTT CASSGQGTDTQYF
TRBJ2-4 few 12 TRBV7-2 - TGTGCCAGCGGGTTTAGCAAAAACATTCAGTACTTC CASGFSKNIQYF
TRBJ2-2 many 14 TRBV5-1 - TGCGCCAGCAGCTTACAGGAGTACACCGGGGAGCTGTTTTTT CASSLQEYTGELFF
TRBJ1-1 once 14 TRBV6-1 - TGTGCCAGCAGAAGACACAACATGAACACTGAAGCTTTCTTT CASRRHNMNTEAFF
TRBJ1-3 - 13 TRBV3-1 - TGTGCCAGCAGCCAAGTTGCTGGAAACACCATATATTTT CASSQVAGNTIYF
TRBJ2-5 many 14 TRBV20-1 - TGCAGTGCTATAGGAGAAACCCAACAAGAGACCCAGTACTTC CSAIGETQQETQYF
TRBJ2-5 many 13 TRBV5-6 - TGTGCCAGCAGCTTGCACGGCCTGGAGACCCAGTACTTC CASSLHGLETQYF
TRBJ2-5 - 15 TRBV7-2 - TGTGCCAGCAGCTTTACCCGGGACCGGCAAGAGACCCAGTACTTC CASSFTRDRQETQYF
TRBJ2-5 few 17 TRBV28 TRBD2 TGTGCCAGCAGTTCGCTAGCGGGGGGGGGCACCCGGGAGACCCAGTACTTC CASSSLAGGGTRETQYF
TRBJ2-7 many 17 TRBV12-3/TRBV12-4 TRBD1 TGTGCCAGCAGTTACCGGCCAGGGGACAGGGGTCAATACGAGCAGTACTTC CASSYRPGDRGQYEQYF
TRBJ1-1 many 15 TRBV7-8 - TGTGCCAGCAGCCACACGCCCACAGCTAACACTGAAGCTTTCTTT CASSHTPTANTEAFF
TRBJ1-1 few 14 TRBV6-5 - TGTGCCAGCAAAAGGGACACTCTGAACACTGAAGCTTTCTTT CASKRDTLNTEAFF
TRBJ2-7 many 16 TRBV10-3 - TGTGCCATCAGTGACCCCGCCCTCAGGGCATTCTACGAGCAGTACTTC CAISDPALRAFYEQYF
TRBJ1-2 many 15 TRBV5-1 - TGCGCCAGCAGCACCGGGACCACTAACGGGCTTGGCTACACCTTC CASSTGTTNGLGYTF
TRBJ1-5 many 13 TRBV20-1 - TGCAGTGCTAGGCCAGATTGGGATCAGCCCCAGCATTTT CSARPDWDQPQHF
TRBJ1-6 many 16 TRBV5-1 - TGCGCCAGCAGCTTAGGGAACCGGGGATATAATTCACCCCTCCACTTT CASSLGNRGYNSPLHF
TRBJ1-5 - 15 TRBV18 - TGTGCCAGCTCACCGGGAGGGACACGGGATCAGCCCCAGCATTTT CASSPGGTRDQPQHF
TRBJ2-7 many 14 TRBV20-1 - TGCAGTGCTAGAGAACCCGGAGGGGGGTACGAGCAGTACTTC CSAREPGGGYEQYF
TRBJ2-1 - 18 TRBV24-1 - TGTGCCACCAGTGATTGGCGGCCACGAGCTGGGGGGAACAATGAGCAGTTCTTC CATSDWRPRAGGNNEQFF
TRBJ2-2 many 13 TRBV12-3/TRBV12-4 - TGTGCCAGCAGAGCTCGGGGGAGCGGGGAGCTGTTTTTT CASRARGSGELFF
TRBJ2-5 many 17 TRBV7-2 TRBD2 TGTGCCAGCAGCCGATACCTTAGCGGGGGGGCTGGAGAGACCCAGTACTTC CASSRYLSGGAGETQYF
TRBJ2-3 many 15 TRBV3-1 - TGTGCCAGCAGCCAAGACCCAGTCAGCACAGATACGCAGTATTTT CASSQDPVSTDTQYF
TRBJ1-2 many 14 TRBV28 TRBD1 TGTGCCAGTTCAACAGGGGGCCCGGGGTATGGCTACACCTTC CASSTGGPGYGYTF
TRBJ2-1 few 11 TRBV20-1 TRBD2 TGCAGTGCTATGCGGGGGGAGGAGCAGTTCTTC CSAMRGEEQFF
TRBJ1-1 many 13 TRBV5-1 - TGCGCCAGCAGCTTGTCTAGGGTTACTGAAGCTTTCTTT CASSLSRVTEAFF
TRBJ2-1 many 12 TRBV5-5 - TGTGCCAGCAGCTTCGGCCTGGAGGAGCAGTTCTTC CASSFGLEEQFF
TRBJ2-2 many 12 TRBV7-9 - TGTGCCAGCAGCTGGGGAACCGGGGAGCTGTTTTTT CASSWGTGELFF
TRBJ2-3 medium-sized 14 TRBV24-1 - TGTGCCACCGCCGGGACACCCCGCAGAGATACGCAGTATTTT CATAGTPRRDTQYF
TRBJ1-5 many 13 TRBV3-1 - TGTGCCAGCAGGGGGACGGGCAATCAGCCCCAGCATTTT CASRGTGNQPQHF
TRBJ2-3 many 13 TRBV11-2 - TGTGCCAGCAGTTTGGCGGGCACAGATACGCAGTATTTT CASSLAGTDTQYF
TRBJ2-1 many 15 TRBV5-1 - TGCGCCAGCAGCTTAGGGCCAGGGACATACGATGAGCAGTTCTTC CASSLGPGTYDEQFF
TRBJ2-5 many 11 TRBV7-9 - TGTGCCAGCAGCCGACGTGAGACCCAGTACTTC CASSRRETQYF
TRBJ2-3 many 17 TRBV7-2 TRBD2 TGTGCCAGCAGCCCTAGGGGTAGCGGGGGGGCCTGGAATACGCAGTATTTT CASSPRGSGGAWNTQYF
TRBJ2-7 many 14 TRBV5-1 - TGCGCCAGCAGCTTGGATGGTCTCTCTGGGGAGCAGTACTTC CASSLDGLSGEQYF
TRBJ2-1 many 14 TRBV6-2/TRBV6-3 - TGTGCCAGCAGCTGGGACATATCAGGCAATGAGCAGTTCTTC CASSWDISGNEQFF
TRBJ2-3 once 14 TRBV14 - TGTGCCAGCAGCCAAGATTTTTCGGTGGATACGCAGTATTTT CASSQDFSVDTQYF
TRBJ1-1 many 15 TRBV7-2 - TGTGCCAGCAGCCTTCTTTGGCAGCCCGATGGTGAAGCTTTCTTT CASSLLWQPDGEAFF
TRBJ2-1 - 18 TRBV10-1 - TGCGCCAGCGAACGGACGCGACAAGGCAGTGAGCCATACAATGAGCAGTTCTTC CASERTRQGSEPYNEQFF
TRBJ1-3 - 14 TRBV9 - TGTGCCAGCAGCTCATCAGACTCTGGAAACACCATATATTTT CASSSSDSGNTIYF
TRBJ2-2 many 16 TRBV10-3 TRBD2 TGTGCCATCAGCCCAGGGACTAGCGGGTTCACCGGGGAGCTGTTTTTT CAISPGTSGFTGELFF
TRBJ2-3 many 18 TRBV5-1 TRBD1 TGCGCCAGCAGCCGGGGACAGGGCGAAACTTTTAGCACAGATACGCAGTATTTT CASSRGQGETFSTDTQYF
TRBJ2-1 few 17 TRBV9 TRBD2 TGTGCCAGCAGCGTAGGGGGCGGGGGGGTCTCCTACAATGAGCAGTTCTTC CASSVGGGGVSYNEQFF
TRBJ1-2 many 14 TRBV7-9 - TGTGCCAGCAGCTTAGCGGCAGTCCCCTATGGCTACACCTTC CASSLAAVPYGYTF
TRBJ1-4 many 15 TRBV5-1 - TGCGCCAGCAGCAAGACTCCGGCGGACGGTGAAAAACTGTTTTTT CASSKTPADGEKLFF
TRBJ1-1 many 14 TRBV5-1 - TGCGCCAGCAGCTTACTACAGGAACGCACTGAAGCTTTCTTT CASSLLQERTEAFF
TRBJ1-1 many 11 TRBV12-3/TRBV12-4 - TGTGCCAGCACCCCCCGGGGTGTAGCTTTCTTT CASTPRGVAFF